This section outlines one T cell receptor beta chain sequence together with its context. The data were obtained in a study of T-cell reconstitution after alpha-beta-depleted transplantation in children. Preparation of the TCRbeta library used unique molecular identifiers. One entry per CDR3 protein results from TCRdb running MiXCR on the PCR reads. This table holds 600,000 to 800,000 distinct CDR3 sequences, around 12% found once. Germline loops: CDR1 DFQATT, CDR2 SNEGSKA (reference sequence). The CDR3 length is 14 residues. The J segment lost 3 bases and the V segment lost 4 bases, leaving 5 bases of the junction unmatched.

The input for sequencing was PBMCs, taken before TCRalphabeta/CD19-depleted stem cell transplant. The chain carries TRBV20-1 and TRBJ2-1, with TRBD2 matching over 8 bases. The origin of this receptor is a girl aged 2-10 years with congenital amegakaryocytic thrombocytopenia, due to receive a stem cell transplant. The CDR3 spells CSAKRREVYNEQFF. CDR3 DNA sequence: TGCAGTGCTAAGAGGCGGGAGGTCTACAATGAGCAGTTCTTC.